This T cell receptor (beta chain) was identified in a study of identical twins. All donors were healthy Caucasians. From the 5' RACE reads, TCRdb called clonotypes with MiXCR, one entry per CDR3 protein. The sample lists nearly 650,000 distinct CDR3 sequences, 7% to 7.5% occurring once. The data were also submitted as part of a second study, on yellow fever vaccine responses in identical twins.

The material sequenced was PBMCs. The receptor comes from a woman aged 18-29 years in good health.

Here the CDR3 DNA reads TGCAGTGCGCTCCCTCTCGGCCATACGCAGTATTTT. Its protein is CSALPLGHTQYF. J is TRBJ2-3 and V is TRBV20-1; no firm D call. V was pared by 6 bases and J by 7 bases, with 14 bases between. The CDR3 totals 12 residues. In germline, CDR1 is DFQATT, CDR2 SNEGSKA (reference sequence).